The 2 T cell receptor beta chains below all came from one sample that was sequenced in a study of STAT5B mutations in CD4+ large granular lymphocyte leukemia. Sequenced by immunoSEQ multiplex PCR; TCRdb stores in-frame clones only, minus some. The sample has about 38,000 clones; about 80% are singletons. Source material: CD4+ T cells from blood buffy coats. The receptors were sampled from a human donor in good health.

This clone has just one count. The CDR3 region has the DNA TGTGCCAGCAGTGACAGCCAGGACAACACCGGGGAGCTGTTTTTT. Translated: CASSDSQDNTGELFF. V and J are TRBV6-4 and TRBJ2-2; D remains ambiguous. The V end lost 2 bases, the J end lost 2 bases, and 9 bases lay between the germline ends. The CDR3 is 15 residues long. CDR1 and CDR2 from the germline V gene are MRHNA and SNTAGT.

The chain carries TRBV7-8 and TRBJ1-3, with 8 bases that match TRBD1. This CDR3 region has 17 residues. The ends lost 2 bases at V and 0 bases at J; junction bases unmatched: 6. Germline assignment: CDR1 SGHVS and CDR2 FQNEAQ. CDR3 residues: CASSLQGQARSGNTIYF. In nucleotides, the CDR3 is TGTGCCAGCAGCTTACAGGGACAGGCCCGCTCTGGAAACACCATATATTTT. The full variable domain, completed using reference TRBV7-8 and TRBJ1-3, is GAGVSQSPRYKVAKRGQDVALRCDPISGHVSLFWYQQALGQGPEFLTYFQNEAQLDKSGLPSDRFFAERPEGSVSTLKIQRTQQEDSAVYLCASSLQGQARSGNTIYFGEGSWLTVV.